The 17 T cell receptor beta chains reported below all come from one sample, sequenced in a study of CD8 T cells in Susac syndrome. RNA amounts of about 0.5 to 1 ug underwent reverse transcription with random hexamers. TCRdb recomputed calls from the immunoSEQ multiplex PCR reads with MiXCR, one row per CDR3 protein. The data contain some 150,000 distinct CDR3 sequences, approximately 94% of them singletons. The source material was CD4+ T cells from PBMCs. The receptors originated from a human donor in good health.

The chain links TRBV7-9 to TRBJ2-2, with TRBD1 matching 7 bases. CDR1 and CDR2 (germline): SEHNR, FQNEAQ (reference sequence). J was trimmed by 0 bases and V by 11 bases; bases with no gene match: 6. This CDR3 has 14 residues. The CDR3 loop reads CAAHGTANTGELFF. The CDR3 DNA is TGTGCCGCCCACGGGACAGCGAACACCGGGGAGCTGTTTTTT. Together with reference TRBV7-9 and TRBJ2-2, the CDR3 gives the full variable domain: DTGVSQNPRHKITKRGQNVTFRCDPISEHNRLYWYRQTLGQGPEFLTYFQNEAQLEKSRLLSDRFSAERPKGSFSTLEIQRTEQGDSAMYLCAAHGTANTGELFFGEGSRLTVL.

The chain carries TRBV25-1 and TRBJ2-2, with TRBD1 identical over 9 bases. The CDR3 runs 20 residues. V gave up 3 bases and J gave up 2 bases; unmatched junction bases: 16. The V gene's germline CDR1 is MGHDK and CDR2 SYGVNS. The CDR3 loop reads CASSEPQGATRFLNTGELFF. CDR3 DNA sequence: TGTGCCAGCAGTGAGCCACAGGGGGCGACACGGTTTTTAAACACCGGGGAGCTGTTTTTT.

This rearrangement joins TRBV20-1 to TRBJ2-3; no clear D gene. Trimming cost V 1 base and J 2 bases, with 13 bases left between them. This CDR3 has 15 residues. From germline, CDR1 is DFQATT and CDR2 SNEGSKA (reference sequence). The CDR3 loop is CSARGAEVATDTQYF. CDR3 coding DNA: TGCAGTGCTAGAGGCGCGGAAGTGGCCACAGATACGCAGTATTTT.

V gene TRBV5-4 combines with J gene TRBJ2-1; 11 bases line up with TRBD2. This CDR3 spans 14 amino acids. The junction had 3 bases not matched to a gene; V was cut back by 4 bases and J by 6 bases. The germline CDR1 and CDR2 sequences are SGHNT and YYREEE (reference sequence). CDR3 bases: TGTGCCAGCAGCGAGGGACTAGCGGCCAATGAGCAGTTCTTC. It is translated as CASSEGLAANEQFF.

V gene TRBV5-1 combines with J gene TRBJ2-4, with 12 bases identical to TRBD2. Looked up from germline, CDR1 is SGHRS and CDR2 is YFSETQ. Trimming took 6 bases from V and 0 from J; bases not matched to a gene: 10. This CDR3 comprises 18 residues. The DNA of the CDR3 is TGCGCCAGCACCGAACTAGCGGGGGGCCCGGGAGCCAAAAACATTCAGTACTTC. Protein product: CASTELAGGPGAKNIQYF.

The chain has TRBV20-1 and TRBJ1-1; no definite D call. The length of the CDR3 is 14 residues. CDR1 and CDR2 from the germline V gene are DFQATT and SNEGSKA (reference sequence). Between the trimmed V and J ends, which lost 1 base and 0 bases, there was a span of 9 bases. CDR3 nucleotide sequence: TGCAGTGCTAGAGGTCCACGGCTGAACACTGAAGCTTTCTTT. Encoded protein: CSARGPRLNTEAFF.

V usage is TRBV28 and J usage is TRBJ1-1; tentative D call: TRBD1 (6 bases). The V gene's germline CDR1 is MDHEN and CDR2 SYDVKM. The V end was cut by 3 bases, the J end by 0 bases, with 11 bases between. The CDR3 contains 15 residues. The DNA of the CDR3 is TGTGCCAGCAGTTTCGGACAGACGTTGAACACTGAAGCTTTCTTT. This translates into CASSFGQTLNTEAFF.

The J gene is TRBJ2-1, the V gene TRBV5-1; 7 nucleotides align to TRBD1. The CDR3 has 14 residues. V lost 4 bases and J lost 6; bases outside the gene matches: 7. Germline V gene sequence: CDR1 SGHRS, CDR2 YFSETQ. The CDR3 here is CASSPATGFNEQFF. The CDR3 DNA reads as TGCGCCAGCAGCCCCGCGACAGGGTTCAATGAGCAGTTCTTC. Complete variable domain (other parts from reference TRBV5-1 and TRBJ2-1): KAGVTQTPRYLIKTRGQQVTLSCSPISGHRSVSWYQQTPGQGLQFLFEYFSETQRNKGNFPGRFSGRQFSNSRSEMNVSTLELGDSALYLCASSPATGFNEQFFGPGTRLTVL.

The CDR3 DNA follows: TGCAGTGTTGCCGGGGTGGGAGAGACCCAGTACTTC. Its protein product is CSVAGVGETQYF. This chain links TRBV20-1 with TRBJ2-5, with D possibly matching TRBD2 (5 bases). The CDR3 spans 12 residues. The ends were cut back, 7 bases at V and 4 bases at J, with 13 bases in the middle. Germline V gene data show CDR1 as DFQATT and CDR2 as SNEGSKA (reference sequence).

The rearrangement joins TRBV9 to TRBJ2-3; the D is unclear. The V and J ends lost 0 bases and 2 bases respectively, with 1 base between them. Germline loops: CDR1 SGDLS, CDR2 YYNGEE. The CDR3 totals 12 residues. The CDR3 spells CASSVATDTQYF. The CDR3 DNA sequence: TGTGCCAGCAGCGTAGCCACAGATACGCAGTATTTT.

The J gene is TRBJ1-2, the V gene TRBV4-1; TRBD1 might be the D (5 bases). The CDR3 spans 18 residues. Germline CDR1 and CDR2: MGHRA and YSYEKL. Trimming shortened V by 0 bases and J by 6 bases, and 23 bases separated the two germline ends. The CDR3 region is CASSQDGFRDSGRHGYTF. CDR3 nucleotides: TGCGCCAGCAGCCAAGATGGGTTCCGGGACTCCGGACGGCATGGCTACACCTTC.

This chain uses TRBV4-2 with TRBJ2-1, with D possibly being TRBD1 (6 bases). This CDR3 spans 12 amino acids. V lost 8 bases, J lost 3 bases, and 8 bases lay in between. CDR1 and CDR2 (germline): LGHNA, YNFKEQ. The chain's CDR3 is CASAQGYNEQFF. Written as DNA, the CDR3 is TGTGCCAGCGCACAGGGCTACAATGAGCAGTTCTTC.

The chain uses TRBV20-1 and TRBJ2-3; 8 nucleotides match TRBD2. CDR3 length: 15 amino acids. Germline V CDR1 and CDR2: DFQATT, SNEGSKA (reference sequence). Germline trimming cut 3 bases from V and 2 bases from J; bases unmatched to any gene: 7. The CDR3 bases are TGCAGTGCTAGTCACGGGGGGGGAATCACAGATACGCAGTATTTT. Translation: CSASHGGGITDTQYF.

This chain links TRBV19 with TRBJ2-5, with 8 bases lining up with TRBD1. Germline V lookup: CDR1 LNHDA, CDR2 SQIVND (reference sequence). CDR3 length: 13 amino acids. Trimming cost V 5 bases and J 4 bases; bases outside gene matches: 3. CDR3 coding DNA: TGTGCCAGTAGTGGACAGGGCGGAGAGACCCAGTACTTC. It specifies CASSGQGGETQYF.

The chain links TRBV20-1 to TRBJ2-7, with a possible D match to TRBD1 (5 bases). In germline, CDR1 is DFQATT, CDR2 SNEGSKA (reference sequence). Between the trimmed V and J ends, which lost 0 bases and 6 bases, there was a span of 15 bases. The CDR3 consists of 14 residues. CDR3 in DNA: TGCAGTGCTAGAGATTGGCGCAGGGCGACCGAGCAGTACTTC. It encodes CSARDWRRATEQYF.

The CDR3 nucleotides read TGCAGCGCAGGGGGACAGGGCTACACCTTC. It is translated as CSAGGQGYTF. The V and J genes are TRBV29-1 and TRBJ1-2, with TRBD1 matching 7 bases. CDR3 size: 10 residues. Germline assignment: CDR1 SQVTM and CDR2 ANQGSEA. The V and J ends lost 7 bases and 8 bases, in that order; junction bases with no gene match: 4. The full variable domain, with the rest looked up from reference TRBV29-1 and TRBJ1-2, is SAVISQKPSRDICQRGTSLTIQCQVDSQVTMMFWYRQQPGQSLTLIATANQGSEATYESGFVIDKFPISRPNLTFSTLTVSNMSPEDSSIYLCSAGGQGYTFGSGTRLTVV.

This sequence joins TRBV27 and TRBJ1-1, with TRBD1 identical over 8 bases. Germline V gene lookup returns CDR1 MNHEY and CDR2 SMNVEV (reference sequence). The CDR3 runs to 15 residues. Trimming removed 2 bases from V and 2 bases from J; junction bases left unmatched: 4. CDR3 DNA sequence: TGTGCCAGCAGTTTAATGGACAGGGTTAACACTGAAGCTTTCTTT. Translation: CASSLMDRVNTEAFF.